This is a list of T cell receptor beta chains from one sample in a study of blood T cell repertoires in COVID-19. Using immunoSEQ multiplex PCR, the repertoire was profiled, and TCRdb retains in-frame clones only, with some absent. The sample holds 150,000 to 200,000 clones, roughly nine tenths seen once. Sample: peripheral blood. The receptors derive from a man aged 18 to 30 who had recovered from COVID-19. Each CDR3 is given with its conserved first and last residue. The D gene is left open where the match is weak. Where a row states a size, it is once, few, many or the class of an expanded clone; other rows omit it.

cdr3_nt	cdr3_aa	j_call	clone_size	v_call	d_call
TGTGCCAGTAGTATATTCGGGTCAACCGGAGGCAGAGCTAACTATGGCTACACCTTC	CASSIFGSTGGRANYGYTF	TRBJ1-2	.	TRBV19	.
TGTGCCAGCAGTCCCGCGCCCAGGGGGGAGCAGTACTTC	CASSPAPRGEQYF	TRBJ2-7	.	TRBV28	TRBD1
TGCGCCAGCAGCCAAGACCTCCCGCAGGCGGGGAATTATGGCTACACCTTC	CASSQDLPQAGNYGYTF	TRBJ1-2	.	TRBV4-3	.
TGTGCCAGCAGCGTAGGATGGGGGGGTATGGGCACAGATACGCAGTATTTT	CASSVGWGGMGTDTQYF	TRBJ2-3	once	TRBV9	TRBD2
TGTGCTAGCAGCCAAGCGGGAGGGCAAGAGACCCAGTACTTC	CASSQAGGQETQYF	TRBJ2-5	.	TRBV7-7	TRBD2
TGTGCCAGCAGCGTAGATGAGCGAACTGAAGCTTTCTTT	CASSVDERTEAFF	TRBJ1-1	.	TRBV9	.
TGCGCCAGTCAGTTTTCGTGGCGGGCCCCCACAGATACGCAGTATTTT	CASQFSWRAPTDTQYF	TRBJ2-3	once	TRBV5-1	.
TGTGCCACCTCAGAGGGAGGGAGGTACGAGCAGTACTTC	CATSEGGRYEQYF	TRBJ2-7	.	TRBV19	TRBD2
TGTGCCAGCAGTTACTCGAGTGGAGTTGGAAACACTGAAGCTTTCTTT	CASSYSSGVGNTEAFF	TRBJ1-1	.	TRBV6-5	.
TGTGCCAGCAGCCAAACAGGGATCGGCGAACAGTACTTC	CASSQTGIGEQYF	TRBJ2-7	few	TRBV3-1/TRBV3-2	.
TGTGCCAGCAGTCAGGACAGGGTGGGCCAAGAGACCCAGTACTTC	CASSQDRVGQETQYF	TRBJ2-5	.	TRBV6-5	TRBD1
TGTGCCAGCAGCTTGTCCGGGATGGAGACCCAGTACTTC	CASSLSGMETQYF	TRBJ2-5	.	TRBV7-3	.
TGTGCCAGTAGTATGTCTAGCGGGAGGGCCGGGCAGTTCTTC	CASSMSSGRAGQFF	TRBJ2-1	.	TRBV19	TRBD2
TGTGCCAGCAGCGAAGGACTAGCGGGGCCCAATGAGCAGTTCTTC	CASSEGLAGPNEQFF	TRBJ2-1	.	TRBV9	TRBD2
TGTGCCAGCAGCTCCCGGGGGGCTAGGGAAAAACTGTTTTTT	CASSSRGAREKLFF	TRBJ1-4	few	TRBV7-9	.
TGTGCCAGCAGCCCGGGACTAGCGGGAGGCACCTACGAGCAGTACTTC	CASSPGLAGGTYEQYF	TRBJ2-7	.	TRBV7-9	TRBD2
TGCGCCAGCAGCTTGGGCGGGGCCCGCACAGATACGCAGTATTTT	CASSLGGARTDTQYF	TRBJ2-3	.	TRBV5-1	.
TGTGCCAGCAGACGACAGGGGGATACTGAAGCTTTCTTT	CASRRQGDTEAFF	TRBJ1-1	.	TRBV14	TRBD1
TGTGCCAGCAGTTCGGGACAGGGGGGATCCTACAATGAGCAGTTCTTC	CASSSGQGGSYNEQFF	TRBJ2-1	.	TRBV28	TRBD1
TGTGCCAGTAGTGTCCGGGACAGGAATGAAAAACTGTTTTTT	CASSVRDRNEKLFF	TRBJ1-4	.	TRBV19	TRBD1
TGTGCCAGCAGCGGGGGGGTAACCAGTACTGATACGCAGTATTTT	CASSGGVTSTDTQYF	TRBJ2-3	.	TRBV7-3	TRBD2
TGCGCCAGCAGCCATCCCGGACAGCAAGAGACCCAGTACTTC	CASSHPGQQETQYF	TRBJ2-5	.	TRBV4-1	.
TGCGCCAGCAGCTTGGGGGCAGGGGGGCGTCAGCCCCAGCATTTT	CASSLGAGGRQPQHF	TRBJ1-5	once	TRBV5-1	TRBD1
TGTGCCAGCACGGCTAGCGGGGCCTACAATGAGCAGTTCTTC	CASTASGAYNEQFF	TRBJ2-1	.	TRBV3-1/TRBV3-2	TRBD2
TGTGCCAGTATTGGGGGACTTGGGCAGACGAACACTGAAGCTTTCTTT	CASIGGLGQTNTEAFF	TRBJ1-1	.	TRBV19	.
TGCGCCAGCAGCCAAGGTTCCCGTGCAACTAATGAAAAACTGTTTTTT	CASSQGSRATNEKLFF	TRBJ1-4	.	TRBV4-1	.
TGTGCCAGTAGTATTGCCAGGGGTGGCGAGCAGTACTTC	CASSIARGGEQYF	TRBJ2-7	.	TRBV19	.
TGTGCCAGCAGTTACTGGCCTAGCGGAACCTACAATGAGCAGTTCTTC	CASSYWPSGTYNEQFF	TRBJ2-1	.	TRBV6-2/TRBV6-3	TRBD2
TGTGCCAGCAGTTGGCAGGGAAAGGGTAATGAAAAACTGTTTTTT	CASSWQGKGNEKLFF	TRBJ1-4	.	TRBV28	.
TGTGCCAGCAGTCCAGGGGGTAGTCAGCCCCAGCATTTT	CASSPGGSQPQHF	TRBJ1-5	.	TRBV12-3/TRBV12-4	TRBD1
TGTGCCAGCAGCTTAGGGACAGGGTTATCCGGGGAGCTGTTTTTT	CASSLGTGLSGELFF	TRBJ2-2	.	TRBV11-3	TRBD1
TGTGCCAGCAGTTTTAGGGAGAATCAGCCCCAGCATTTT	CASSFRENQPQHF	TRBJ1-5	.	TRBV27	.
TGTGCCAGCAGCCAGCTGGGTCCCCCGGGAGAGACCCAGTACTTC	CASSQLGPPGETQYF	TRBJ2-5	.	TRBV4-2	.
TGTGCCAGCAGCCAAGAAGCGGGAGAGTACAATGAGCAGTTCTTC	CASSQEAGEYNEQFF	TRBJ2-1	.	TRBV3-1/TRBV3-2	TRBD2
TGTGCCTGGAGTGTACGAGCGGGACCCTACAATGAGCAGTTCTTC	CAWSVRAGPYNEQFF	TRBJ2-1	.	TRBV30	TRBD2
TGCAGCGTTCAGCCTAGCGGGACATACGAGCAGTACTTC	CSVQPSGTYEQYF	TRBJ2-7	.	TRBV29-1	TRBD2
TGTGCCATCACCCGGGGGGGGAACACTGAAGCTTTCTTT	CAITRGGNTEAFF	TRBJ1-1	.	TRBV10-3	.
TGCGCCAGCAGCCCCCCAGGGTCGGACCACGAGCAGTACTTC	CASSPPGSDHEQYF	TRBJ2-7	.	TRBV5-1	.
TGTGCCAGCAGCGTATCAGGACAGGGGTCAAGGTTCGAGCAGTACTTC	CASSVSGQGSRFEQYF	TRBJ2-7	.	TRBV9	TRBD1
TGCGCCAGCAGCTTCGGGGTCAATGAGCAGTTCTTC	CASSFGVNEQFF	TRBJ2-1	.	TRBV5-1	.
TGTGCCAGCAGTACACAGGACAGATTTAACTATGGCTACACCTTC	CASSTQDRFNYGYTF	TRBJ1-2	.	TRBV28	.
TGTGCCATCAGTTTCGGGGAGGCCTATGGCTACACCTTC	CAISFGEAYGYTF	TRBJ1-2	.	TRBV10-3	.
TGCGCCAGCAGCCAGGAAGGGACAATAGGAGAGACCCAGTACTTC	CASSQEGTIGETQYF	TRBJ2-5	.	TRBV4-3	.
TGTGCCAGCTCACCACGGGAGGAGGGTTCACCCCTCCACTTT	CASSPREEGSPLHF	TRBJ1-6	.	TRBV18	.
TGCGCCAGCCGATCGGGCGGGGCCCTCTCTGGGGCCAACGTCCTGACTTTC	CASRSGGALSGANVLTF	TRBJ2-6	.	TRBV5-1	.
TGTGCCAGCAGCACTACCCCGTCCTCAGGGGGCAGGGGCGGGGAGCTGTTTTTT	CASSTTPSSGGRGGELFF	TRBJ2-2	.	TRBV11-2	TRBD1
TGCGCCAGCCAAGCGGACAGCAATCAGCCCCAGCATTTT	CASQADSNQPQHF	TRBJ1-5	once	TRBV4-1	.
TGTGCCAGCAGTTACTCGGGCAGGGCCGGCTATGGCTACACCTTC	CASSYSGRAGYGYTF	TRBJ1-2	few	TRBV6-2/TRBV6-3	.
TGTGCCAGTAGGAGGACAGCTAATCAGCCCCAGCATTTT	CASRRTANQPQHF	TRBJ1-5	once	TRBV19	.
TGTGCCAGCAGTTTCGCGGGGAACACTGAAGCTTTCTTT	CASSFAGNTEAFF	TRBJ1-1	.	TRBV28	.